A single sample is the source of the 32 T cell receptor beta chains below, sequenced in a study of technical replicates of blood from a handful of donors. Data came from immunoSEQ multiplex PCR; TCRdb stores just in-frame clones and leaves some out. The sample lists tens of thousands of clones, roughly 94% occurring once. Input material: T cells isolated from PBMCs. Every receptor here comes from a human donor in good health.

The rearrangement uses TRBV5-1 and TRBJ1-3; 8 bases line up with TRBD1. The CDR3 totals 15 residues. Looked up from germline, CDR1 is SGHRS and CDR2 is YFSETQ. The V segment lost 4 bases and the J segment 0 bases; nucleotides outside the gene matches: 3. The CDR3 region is CASSAQGASGNTIYF. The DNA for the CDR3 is TGCGCCAGCAGCGCCCAGGGGGCCTCTGGAAACACCATATATTTT. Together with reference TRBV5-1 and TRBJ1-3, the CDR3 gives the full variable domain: KAGVTQTPRYLIKTRGQQVTLSCSPISGHRSVSWYQQTPGQGLQFLFEYFSETQRNKGNFPGRFSGRQFSNSRSEMNVSTLELGDSALYLCASSAQGASGNTIYFGEGSWLTVV.

CDR3 coding DNA: TGCGCCAGCAGAGAAGCAGGGCAAGAGACCCAGTACTTC. As protein: CASREAGQETQYF. The rearrangement uses TRBV5-1 and TRBJ2-5, with D tentatively TRBD1 (5 bases). This CDR3 is 13 amino acids long. Trimming pared 5 bases from V and 2 bases from J, leaving 10 bases between. Germline values: CDR1 SGHRS, CDR2 YFSETQ.

Here the CDR3 DNA reads TGTGCCAGCAGTGATAGGGACAATCACTACGAGCAGTACTTC. It specifies CASSDRDNHYEQYF. This chain connects TRBV6-1 to TRBJ2-7, with D possibly being TRBD1 (6 bases). Deletions cut 3 bases from V and 3 bases from J, with 12 bases between. The CDR3 loop spans 14 amino acids. Germline CDR1 is MNHNS and CDR2 is SASEGT.

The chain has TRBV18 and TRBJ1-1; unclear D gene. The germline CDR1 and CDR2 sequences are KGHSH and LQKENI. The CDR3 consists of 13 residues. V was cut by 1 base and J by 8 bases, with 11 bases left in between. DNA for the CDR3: TGTGCCAGCTCACCACTCACTATTAACGAAGCTTTCTTT. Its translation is CASSPLTINEAFF. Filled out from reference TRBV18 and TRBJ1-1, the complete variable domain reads NAGVMQNPRHLVRRRGQEARLRCSPMKGHSHVYWYRQLPEEGLKFMVYLQKENIIDESGMPKERFSAEFPKEGPSILRIQQVVRGDSAAYFCASSPLTINEAFFGQGTRLTVV.

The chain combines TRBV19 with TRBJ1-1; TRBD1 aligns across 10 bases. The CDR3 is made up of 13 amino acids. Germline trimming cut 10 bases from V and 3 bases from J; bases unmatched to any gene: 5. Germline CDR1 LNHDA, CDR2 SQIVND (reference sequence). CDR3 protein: CATGQGEYTEAFF. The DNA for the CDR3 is TGTGCCACCGGACAGGGGGAATACACTGAAGCTTTCTTT. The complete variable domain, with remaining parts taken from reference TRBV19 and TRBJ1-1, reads DGGITQSPKYLFRKEGQNVTLSCEQNLNHDAMYWYRQDPGQGLRLIYYSQIVNDFQKGDIAEGYSVSREKKESFPLTVTSAQKNPTAFYLCATGQGEYTEAFFGQGTRLTVV.

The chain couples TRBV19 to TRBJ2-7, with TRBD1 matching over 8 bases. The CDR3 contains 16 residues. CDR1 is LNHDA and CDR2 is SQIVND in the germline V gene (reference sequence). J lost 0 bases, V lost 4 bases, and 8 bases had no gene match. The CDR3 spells CASSTAGGLSSYEQYF. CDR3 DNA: TGTGCCAGTAGTACAGCAGGGGGCCTGAGCTCCTACGAGCAGTACTTC.

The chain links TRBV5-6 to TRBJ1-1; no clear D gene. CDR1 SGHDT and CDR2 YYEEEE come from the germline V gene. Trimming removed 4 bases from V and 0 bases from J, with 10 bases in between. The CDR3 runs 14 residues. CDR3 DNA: TGTGCCAGCAGCAGGAGTGTCATGAACACTGAAGCTTTCTTT. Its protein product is CASSRSVMNTEAFF.

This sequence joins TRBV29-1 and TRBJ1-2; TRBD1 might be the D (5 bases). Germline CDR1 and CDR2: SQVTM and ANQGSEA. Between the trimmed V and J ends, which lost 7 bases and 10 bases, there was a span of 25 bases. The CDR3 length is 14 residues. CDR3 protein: CSARSGGGGSAYTF. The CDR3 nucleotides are TGCAGCGCCCGAAGCGGTGGGGGGGGTTCAGCCTACACCTTC.

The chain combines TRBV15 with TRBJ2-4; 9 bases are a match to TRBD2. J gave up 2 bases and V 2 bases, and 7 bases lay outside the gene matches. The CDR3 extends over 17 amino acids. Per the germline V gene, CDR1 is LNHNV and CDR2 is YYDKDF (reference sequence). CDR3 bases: TGTGCCACCAGCAGACCGGGACTAGCTTCGTCCAAAAACATTCAGTACTTC. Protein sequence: CATSRPGLASSKNIQYF.

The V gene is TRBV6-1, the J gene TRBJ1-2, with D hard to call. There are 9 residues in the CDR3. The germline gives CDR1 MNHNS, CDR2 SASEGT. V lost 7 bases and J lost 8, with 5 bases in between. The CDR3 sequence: CASNLGYTF. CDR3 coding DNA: TGTGCCAGCAATTTAGGCTACACCTTC.

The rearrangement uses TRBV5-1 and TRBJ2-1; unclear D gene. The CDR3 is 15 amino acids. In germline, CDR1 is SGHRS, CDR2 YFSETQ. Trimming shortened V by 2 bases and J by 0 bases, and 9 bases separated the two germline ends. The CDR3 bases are TGCGCCAGCAGCTTAGAGCGCAGCTCCTACAATGAGCAGTTCTTC. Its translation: CASSLERSSYNEQFF.

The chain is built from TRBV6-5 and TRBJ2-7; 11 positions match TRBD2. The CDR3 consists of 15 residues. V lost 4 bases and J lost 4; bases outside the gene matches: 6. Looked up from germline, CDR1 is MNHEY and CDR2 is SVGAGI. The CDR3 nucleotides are TGTGCCAGCAGTTCCCGGACTAGCGGGTCTTACGAGCAGTACTTC. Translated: CASSSRTSGSYEQYF.

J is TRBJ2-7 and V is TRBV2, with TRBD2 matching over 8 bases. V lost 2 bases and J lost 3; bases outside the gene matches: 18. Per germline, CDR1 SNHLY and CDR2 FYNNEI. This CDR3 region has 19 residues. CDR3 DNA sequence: TGTGCCAGCAGTGAATCTGCCCGATGGGGGGCGGGAGGCCTCTACGAGCAGTACTTC. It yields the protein CASSESARWGAGGLYEQYF.

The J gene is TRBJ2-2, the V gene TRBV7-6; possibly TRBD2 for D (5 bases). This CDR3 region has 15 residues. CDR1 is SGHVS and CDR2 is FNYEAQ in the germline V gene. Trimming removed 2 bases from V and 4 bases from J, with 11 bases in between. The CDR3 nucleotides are TGTGCCAGCAGCTTATATATGGGAGCCACCGGGGAGCTGTTTTTT. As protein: CASSLYMGATGELFF.

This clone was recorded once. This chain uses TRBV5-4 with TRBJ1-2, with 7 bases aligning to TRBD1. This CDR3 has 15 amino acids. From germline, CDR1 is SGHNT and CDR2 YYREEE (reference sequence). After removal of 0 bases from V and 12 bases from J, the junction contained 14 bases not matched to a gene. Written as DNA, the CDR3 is TGTGCCAGCAGCTTGGGTCAGGGGGTGCCGGTCGGGAACACCTTC. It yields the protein CASSLGQGVPVGNTF.

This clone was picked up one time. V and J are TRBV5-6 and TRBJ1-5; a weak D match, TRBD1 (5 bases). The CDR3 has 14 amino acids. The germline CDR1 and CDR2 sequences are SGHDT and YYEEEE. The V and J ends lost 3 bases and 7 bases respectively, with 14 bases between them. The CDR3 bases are TGTGCCAGCAGCTCCCCAGGGTTACAGCAGCCCCAGCATTTT. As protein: CASSSPGLQQPQHF.

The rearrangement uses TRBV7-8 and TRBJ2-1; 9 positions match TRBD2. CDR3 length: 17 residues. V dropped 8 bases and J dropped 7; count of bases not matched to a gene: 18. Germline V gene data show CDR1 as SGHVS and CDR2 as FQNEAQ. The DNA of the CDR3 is TGTGCCAGCGGAGACGACTGGCGGGGGGGCTTTTTAAATGAGCAGTTCTTC. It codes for CASGDDWRGGFLNEQFF.

This CDR3 is CASGGEGNEQFF. CDR3 sequence (DNA): TGTGCCAGCGGGGGGGAGGGCAATGAGCAGTTCTTC. The V and J genes are TRBV11-3 and TRBJ2-1; 7 nucleotides align to TRBD2. Germline assignment: CDR1 SGHNT and CDR2 YENEEA. The CDR3 runs to 12 residues. The V segment lost 8 bases and the J segment 6 bases; nucleotides outside the gene matches: 4.

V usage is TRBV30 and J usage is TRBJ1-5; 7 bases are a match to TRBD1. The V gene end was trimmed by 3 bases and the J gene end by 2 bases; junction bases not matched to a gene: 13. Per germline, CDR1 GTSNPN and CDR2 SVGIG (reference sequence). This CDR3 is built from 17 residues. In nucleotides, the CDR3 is TGTGCCTGGAGCTACACCCGCGACAGGGTGGGCAATCAGCCCCAGCATTTT. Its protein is CAWSYTRDRVGNQPQHF. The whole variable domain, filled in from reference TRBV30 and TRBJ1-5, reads SQTIHQWPATLVQPVGSPLSLECTVEGTSNPNLYWYRQAAGRGLQLLFYSVGIGQISSEVPQNLSASRPQDRQFILSSKKLLLSDSGFYLCAWSYTRDRVGNQPQHFGDGTRLSIL.

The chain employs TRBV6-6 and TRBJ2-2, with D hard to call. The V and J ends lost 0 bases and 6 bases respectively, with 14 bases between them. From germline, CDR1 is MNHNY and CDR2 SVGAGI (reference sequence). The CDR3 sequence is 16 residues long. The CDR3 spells CASSYSSNWSPGELFF. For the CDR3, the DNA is TGTGCCAGCAGTTACTCGAGTAACTGGTCACCCGGGGAGCTGTTTTTT.

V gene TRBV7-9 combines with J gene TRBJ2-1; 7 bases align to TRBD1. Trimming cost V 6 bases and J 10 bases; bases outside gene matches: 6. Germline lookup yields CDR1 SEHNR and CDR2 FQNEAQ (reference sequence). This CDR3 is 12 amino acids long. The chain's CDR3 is CASRPTGDEQFF. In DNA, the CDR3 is TGTGCCAGCAGGCCTACAGGGGACGAGCAGTTCTTC.

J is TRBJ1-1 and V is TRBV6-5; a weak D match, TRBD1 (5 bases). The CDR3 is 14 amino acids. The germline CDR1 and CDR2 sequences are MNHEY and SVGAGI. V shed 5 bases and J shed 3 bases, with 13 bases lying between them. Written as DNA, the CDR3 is TGTGCCAGCAGTAAACAGGTCATACACACTGAAGCTTTCTTT. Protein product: CASSKQVIHTEAFF.

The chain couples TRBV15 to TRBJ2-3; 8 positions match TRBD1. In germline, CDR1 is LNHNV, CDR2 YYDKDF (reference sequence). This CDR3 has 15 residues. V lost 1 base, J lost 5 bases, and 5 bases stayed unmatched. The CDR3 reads CATSRVGTGRDTQYF. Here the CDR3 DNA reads TGTGCCACCAGCAGAGTAGGGACAGGTCGAGATACGCAGTATTTT. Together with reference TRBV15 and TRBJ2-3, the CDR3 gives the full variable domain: DAMVIQNPRYQVTQFGKPVTLSCSQTLNHNVMYWYQQKSSQAPKLLFHYYDKDFNNEADTPDNFQSRRPNTSFCFLDIRSPGLGDTAMYLCATSRVGTGRDTQYFGPGTRLTVL.

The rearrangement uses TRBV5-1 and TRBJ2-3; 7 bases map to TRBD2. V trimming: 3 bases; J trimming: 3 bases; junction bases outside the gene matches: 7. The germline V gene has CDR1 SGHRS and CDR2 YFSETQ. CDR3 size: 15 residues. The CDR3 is CASSSGLVGTDTQYF. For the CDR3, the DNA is TGCGCCAGCAGCTCCGGACTAGTCGGGACAGATACGCAGTATTTT.

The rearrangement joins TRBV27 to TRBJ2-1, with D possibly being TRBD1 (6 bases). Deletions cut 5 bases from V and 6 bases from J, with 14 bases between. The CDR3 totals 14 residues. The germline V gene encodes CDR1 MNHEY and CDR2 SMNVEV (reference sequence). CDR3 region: CASSPVGQTNEQFF. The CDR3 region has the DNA TGTGCCAGCAGTCCCGTCGGACAGACCAATGAGCAGTTCTTC.

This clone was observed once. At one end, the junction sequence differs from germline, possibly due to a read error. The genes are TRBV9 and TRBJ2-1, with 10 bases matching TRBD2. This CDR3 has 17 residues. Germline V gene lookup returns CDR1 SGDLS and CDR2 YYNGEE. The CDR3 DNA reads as TGTGCCAGCAGCGTAGATCTTAGCGGGGGGTCCTCCAATGAGCAGTTCTTC. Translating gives CASSVDLSGGSSNEQFF.

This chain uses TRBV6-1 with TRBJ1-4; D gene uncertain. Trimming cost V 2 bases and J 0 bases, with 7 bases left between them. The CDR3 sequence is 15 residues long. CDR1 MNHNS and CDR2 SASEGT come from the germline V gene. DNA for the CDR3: TGTGCCAGCAGTGAACGAGGGACAACTAATGAAAAACTGTTTTTT. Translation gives CASSERGTTNEKLFF.

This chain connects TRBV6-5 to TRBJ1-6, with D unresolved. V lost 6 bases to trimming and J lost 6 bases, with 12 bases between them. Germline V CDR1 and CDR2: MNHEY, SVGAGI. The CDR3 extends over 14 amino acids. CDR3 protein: CASSPLTPNSPLHF. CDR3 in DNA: TGTGCCAGCAGCCCTCTGACACCTAATTCACCCCTCCACTTT.

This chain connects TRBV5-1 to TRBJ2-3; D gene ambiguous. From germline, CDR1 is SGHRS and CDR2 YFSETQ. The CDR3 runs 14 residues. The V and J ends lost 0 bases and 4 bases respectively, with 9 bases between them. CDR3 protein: CASSLVGGPDTQYF. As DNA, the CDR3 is TGCGCCAGCAGCTTGGTCGGTGGGCCAGATACGCAGTATTTT.

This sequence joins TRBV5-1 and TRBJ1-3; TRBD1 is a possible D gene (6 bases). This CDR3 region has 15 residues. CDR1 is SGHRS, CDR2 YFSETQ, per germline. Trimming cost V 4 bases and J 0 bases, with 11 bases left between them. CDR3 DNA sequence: TGCGCCAGCAGCCGGGACACCGGCTCTGGAAACACCATATATTTT. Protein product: CASSRDTGSGNTIYF.

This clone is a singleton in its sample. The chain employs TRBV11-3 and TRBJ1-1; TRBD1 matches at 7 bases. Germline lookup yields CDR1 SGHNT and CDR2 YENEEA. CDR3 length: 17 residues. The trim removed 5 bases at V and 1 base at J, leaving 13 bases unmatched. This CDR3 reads CASSHPRYRGWNTEAFF. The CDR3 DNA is TGTGCCAGCAGCCACCCCAGATACAGGGGATGGAACACTGAAGCTTTCTTT.

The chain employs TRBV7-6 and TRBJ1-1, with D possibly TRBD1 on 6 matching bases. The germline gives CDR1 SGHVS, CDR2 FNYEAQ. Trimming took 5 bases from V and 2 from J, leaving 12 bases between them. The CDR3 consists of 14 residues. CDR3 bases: TGTGCCAGCAGCACCCGACAGGTTAACACTGAAGCTTTCTTT. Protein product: CASSTRQVNTEAFF.